This T cell receptor (beta chain) is from a study of molecular identifiers for immune sequencing clone quantification. Overall study context: Five aliquots were made in replicates from the RNA of 20,000 or 100,000 naive CD8 cells, and four were sequenced.

Study-wide results and caveats: Clones carrying above 20 RNA copies accounted for over 98% of effector molecules, under 1% in naive cells. Amid 750,000 to 1,000,000 naive cells, spiked Jurkat TCR RNA from one cell was reportedly still detectable.

Trimming cost V 0 bases and J 0 bases, with 11 bases left between them. CDR3 length: 16 amino acids. Germline V gives CDR1 SGDLS, CDR2 YYNGEE. TCR libraries were built in bulk with a published protocol and specific TCR primers. TCRdb reprocessed the PCR reads with MiXCR, giving one entry per CDR3 protein. The table shows under 800,000 distinct CDR3 sequences, with 25% occurring only once. Turning to this clonotype: Antigen unknown.

Sequenced sample: naive CD8+ T cells from blood, with Jurkat cell RNA spiked in. The sample's subset: FACS-sorted CD8+CD4-CCR7+CD45RA+ naive T cells. The rearrangement joins TRBV9 to TRBJ2-3; TRBD1 or TRBD2 may be the D gene (5 bases each). The origin of this receptor is a human donor in good health. Some libraries in this study had Jurkat cell RNA spiked in. CDR3 loop: CASSVAGGESTDTQYF. CDR3 in DNA: TGTGCCAGCAGCGTAGCTGGGGGAGAAAGCACAGATACGCAGTATTTT.